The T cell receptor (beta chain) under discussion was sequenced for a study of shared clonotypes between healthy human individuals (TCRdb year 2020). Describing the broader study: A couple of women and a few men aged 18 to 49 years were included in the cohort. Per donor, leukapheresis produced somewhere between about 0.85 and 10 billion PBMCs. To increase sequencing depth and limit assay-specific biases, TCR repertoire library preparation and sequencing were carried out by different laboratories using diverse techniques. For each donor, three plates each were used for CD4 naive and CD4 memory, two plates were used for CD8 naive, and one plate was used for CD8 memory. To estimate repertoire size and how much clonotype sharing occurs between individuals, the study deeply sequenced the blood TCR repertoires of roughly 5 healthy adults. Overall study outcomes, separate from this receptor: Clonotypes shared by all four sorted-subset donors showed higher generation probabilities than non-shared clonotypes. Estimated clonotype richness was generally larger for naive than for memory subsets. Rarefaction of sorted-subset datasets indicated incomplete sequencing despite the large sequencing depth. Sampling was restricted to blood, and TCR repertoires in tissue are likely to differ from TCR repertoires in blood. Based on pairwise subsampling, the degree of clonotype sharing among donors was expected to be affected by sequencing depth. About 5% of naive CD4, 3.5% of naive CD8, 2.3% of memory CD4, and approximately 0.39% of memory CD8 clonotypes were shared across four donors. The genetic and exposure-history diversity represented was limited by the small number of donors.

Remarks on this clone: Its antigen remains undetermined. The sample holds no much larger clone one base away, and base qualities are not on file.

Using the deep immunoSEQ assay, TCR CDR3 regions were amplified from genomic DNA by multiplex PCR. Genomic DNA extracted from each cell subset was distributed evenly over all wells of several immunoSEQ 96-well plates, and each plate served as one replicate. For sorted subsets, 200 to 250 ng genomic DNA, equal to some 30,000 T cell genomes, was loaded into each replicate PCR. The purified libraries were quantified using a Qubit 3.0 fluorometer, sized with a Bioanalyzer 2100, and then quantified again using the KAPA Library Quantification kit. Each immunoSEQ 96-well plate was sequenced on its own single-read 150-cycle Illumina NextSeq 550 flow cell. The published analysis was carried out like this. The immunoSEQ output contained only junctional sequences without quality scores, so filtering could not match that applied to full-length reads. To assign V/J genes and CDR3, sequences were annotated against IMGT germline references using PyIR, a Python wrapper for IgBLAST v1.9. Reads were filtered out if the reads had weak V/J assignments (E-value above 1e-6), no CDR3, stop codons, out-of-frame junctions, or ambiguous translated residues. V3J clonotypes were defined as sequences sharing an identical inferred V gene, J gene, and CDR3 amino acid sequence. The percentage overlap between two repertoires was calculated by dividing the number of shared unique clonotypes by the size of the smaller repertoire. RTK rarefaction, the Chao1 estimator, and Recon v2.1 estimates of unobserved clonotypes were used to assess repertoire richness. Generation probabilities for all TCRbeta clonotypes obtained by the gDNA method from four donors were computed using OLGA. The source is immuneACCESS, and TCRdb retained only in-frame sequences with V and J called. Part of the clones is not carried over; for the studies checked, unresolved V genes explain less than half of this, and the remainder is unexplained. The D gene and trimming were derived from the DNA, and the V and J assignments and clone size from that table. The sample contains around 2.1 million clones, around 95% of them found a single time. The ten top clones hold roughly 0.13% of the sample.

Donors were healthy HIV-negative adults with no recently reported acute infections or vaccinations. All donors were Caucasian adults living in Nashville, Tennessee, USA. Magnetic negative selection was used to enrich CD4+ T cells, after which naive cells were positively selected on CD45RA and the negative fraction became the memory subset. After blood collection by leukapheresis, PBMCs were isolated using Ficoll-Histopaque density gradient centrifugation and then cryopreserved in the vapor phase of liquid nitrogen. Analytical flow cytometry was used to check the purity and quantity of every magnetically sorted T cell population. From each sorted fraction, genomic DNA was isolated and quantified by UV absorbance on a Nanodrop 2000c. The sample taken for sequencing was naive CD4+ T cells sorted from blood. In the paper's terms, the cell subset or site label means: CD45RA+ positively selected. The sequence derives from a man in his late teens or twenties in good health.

Here is the DNA: TGTGCCAGCAGCTTAGTCCAGTCGACAGCCGTTGGAAACACCATATATTTT. Its translation is CASSLVQSTAVGNTIYF. The rearranged segments are TRBV11-2 and TRBJ1-3; TRBD1 might be the D gene, on 5 matching bases. The trim is 1 base for V and 3 bases for J, with a gap of 16 bases between the germline ends. CDR1 SGHAT and CDR2 FQNNGV were looked up in the germline V gene. The CDR3 covers 17 residues, taking in both the cysteine and the phenylalanine. The only DNA kept is the CDR3, 51 bases in frame from the first base.